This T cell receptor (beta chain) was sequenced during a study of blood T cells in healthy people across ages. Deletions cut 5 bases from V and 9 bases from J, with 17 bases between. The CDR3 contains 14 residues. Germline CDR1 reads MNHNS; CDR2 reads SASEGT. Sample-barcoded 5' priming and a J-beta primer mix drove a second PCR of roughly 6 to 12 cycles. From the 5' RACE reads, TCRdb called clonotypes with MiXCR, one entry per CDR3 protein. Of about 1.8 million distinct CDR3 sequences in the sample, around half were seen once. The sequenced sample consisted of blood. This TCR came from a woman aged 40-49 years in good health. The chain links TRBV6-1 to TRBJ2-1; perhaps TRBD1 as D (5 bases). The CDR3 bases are TGTGCCAGCAGTCAAGAACGAAGGGGAACTGAGCAGTTCTTC. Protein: CASSQERRGTEQFF.